This T cell receptor (beta chain) emerged from a study of cytomegalovirus exposure and HLA in healthy donors. Unmatched junction bases numbered 1, after V lost 2 bases and J lost 4 bases. The CDR3 loop spans 13 amino acids. Germline-derived CDR1 and CDR2 are SGHRS and YFSETQ. The PCR used 60 Vbeta and 13 Jbeta primers. The method was immunoSEQ multiplex PCR; TCRdb's version includes in-frame clones alone and lacks a portion of them. Of some 150,000 clones detected, about 86% appear once; the ten largest clones hold under 4.5%. Sample: PBMCs. The sequence was obtained from a man aged 35-49 years in good health and CMV-seropositive. The chain couples TRBV5-1 to TRBJ1-2, with 8 bases matching TRBD1. Written as DNA, the CDR3 is TGCGCCAGCAGCTTCGGACAGGGCTATGGCTACACCTTC. This translates into CASSFGQGYGYTF.